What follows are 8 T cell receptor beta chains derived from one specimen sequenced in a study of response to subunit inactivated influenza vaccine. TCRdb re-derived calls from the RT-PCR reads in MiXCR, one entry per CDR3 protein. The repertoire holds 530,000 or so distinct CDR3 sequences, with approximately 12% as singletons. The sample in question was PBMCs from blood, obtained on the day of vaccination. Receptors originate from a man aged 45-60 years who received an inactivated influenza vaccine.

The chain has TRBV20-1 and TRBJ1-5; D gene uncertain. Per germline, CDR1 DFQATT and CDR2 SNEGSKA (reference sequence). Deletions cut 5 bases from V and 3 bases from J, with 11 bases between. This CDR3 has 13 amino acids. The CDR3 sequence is CSAFSQLNQPQHF. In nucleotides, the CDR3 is TGCAGTGCTTTCTCACAGCTCAATCAGCCCCAGCATTTT.

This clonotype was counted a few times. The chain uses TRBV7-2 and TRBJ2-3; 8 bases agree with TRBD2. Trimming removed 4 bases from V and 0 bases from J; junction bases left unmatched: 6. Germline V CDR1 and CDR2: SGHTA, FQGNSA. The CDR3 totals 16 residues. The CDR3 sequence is CASSSMVAGSTDTQYF. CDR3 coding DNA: TGTGCCAGCAGCTCTATGGTAGCGGGGAGCACAGATACGCAGTATTTT.

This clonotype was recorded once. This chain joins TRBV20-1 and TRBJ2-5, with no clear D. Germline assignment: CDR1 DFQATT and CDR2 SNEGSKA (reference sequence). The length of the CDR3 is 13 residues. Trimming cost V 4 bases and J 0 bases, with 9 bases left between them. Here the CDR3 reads CSANVRYQETQYF. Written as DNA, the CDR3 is TGCAGTGCTAATGTGAGGTACCAAGAGACCCAGTACTTC.

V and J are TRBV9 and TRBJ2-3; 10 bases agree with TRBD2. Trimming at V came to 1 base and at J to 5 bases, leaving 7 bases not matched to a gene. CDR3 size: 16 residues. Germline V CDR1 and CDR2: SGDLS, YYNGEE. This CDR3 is CASSVSSGRARDTQYF. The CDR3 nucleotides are TGTGCCAGCAGCGTATCCAGCGGGAGGGCCAGAGATACGCAGTATTTT.

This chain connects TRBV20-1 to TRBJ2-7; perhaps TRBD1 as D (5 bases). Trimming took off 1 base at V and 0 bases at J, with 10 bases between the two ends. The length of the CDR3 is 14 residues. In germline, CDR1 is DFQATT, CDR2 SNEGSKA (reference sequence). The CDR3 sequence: CSARGAGHSYEQYF. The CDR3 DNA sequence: TGCAGTGCTAGAGGGGCAGGGCACTCCTACGAGCAGTACTTC.

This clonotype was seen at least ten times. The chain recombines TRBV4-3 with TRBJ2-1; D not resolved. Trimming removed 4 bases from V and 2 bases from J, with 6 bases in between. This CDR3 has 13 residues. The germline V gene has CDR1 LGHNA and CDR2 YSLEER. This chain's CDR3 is CASSLLAYNEQFF. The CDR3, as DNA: TGCGCCAGCAGCCTATTGGCCTACAATGAGCAGTTCTTC.

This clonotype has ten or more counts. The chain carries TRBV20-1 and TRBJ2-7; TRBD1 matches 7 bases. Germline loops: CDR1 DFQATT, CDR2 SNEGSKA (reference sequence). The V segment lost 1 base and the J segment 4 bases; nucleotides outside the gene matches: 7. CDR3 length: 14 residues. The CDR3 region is CSARGSGGLYEQYF. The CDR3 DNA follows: TGCAGTGCTAGAGGGTCAGGGGGTCTATACGAGCAGTACTTC.

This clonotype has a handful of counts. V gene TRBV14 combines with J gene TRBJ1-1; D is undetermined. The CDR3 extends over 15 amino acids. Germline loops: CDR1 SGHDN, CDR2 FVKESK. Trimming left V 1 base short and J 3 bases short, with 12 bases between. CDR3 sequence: CASSQGVADYTEAFF. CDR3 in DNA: TGTGCCAGCAGCCAAGGGGTCGCGGACTACACTGAAGCTTTCTTT.